This paragraph covers one T cell receptor beta chain sequence. The antigen remains unidentified. This record comes from a study of radiotherapy plus CTLA-4 blockade in lung cancer. Whole-study context: Of the patients, 18% showed objective responses and roughly 31% attained disease control. General study points: Blood-borne expansion of tumor-derived TCR clones followed radiotherapy plus ipilimumab.

The CDR3 is made up of 15 amino acids. Germline V gene data show CDR1 as MNHNS and CDR2 as SASEGT. V was pared by 5 bases and J by 2 bases, with 8 bases of the junction left unmatched. TCRdb's table, derived via immunoSEQ multiplex PCR, lists solely in-frame clones and lacks some. This table has about 120,000 clones, 78% appearing once. This chain joins TRBV6-1 and TRBJ1-2; 7 bases match TRBD1. Sequences were derived from peripheral blood, sampled from a patient treated with radiotherapy plus ipilimumab. This receptor was identified in a human donor with non-small cell lung cancer who had a partial response to radiotherapy plus ipilimumab. The CDR3 sequence is CASSTLDRRNYGYTF. DNA for the CDR3: TGTGCCAGCAGTACCTTGGACAGGCGAAACTATGGCTACACCTTC.